Shown below are 13 T cell receptor beta chains from a single sample sequenced in a study of T-cell reconstitution after alpha-beta-depleted transplantation in children. During its preparation, the TCRbeta library received unique molecular identifiers. TCRdb processed the PCR reads anew with MiXCR; each CDR3 protein has one entry. Among about 460,000 distinct CDR3 sequences listed, approximately 12% were seen once. This material consisted of PBMCs from the stem cell graft donor, taken from the stem cell graft. These receptors originate from a human donor who donated a stem cell graft to a child with combined immunodeficiency.

At least ten counts were recorded for this clonotype. This chain uses TRBV5-1 with TRBJ2-7, with no clear D. The CDR3 runs 13 residues. Trimming took 4 bases from V and 5 from J, leaving 13 bases between them. In germline, CDR1 is SGHRS, CDR2 YFSETQ. CDR3: CASSPNAGNEQYF. The CDR3 region has the DNA TGCGCCAGCAGCCCAAACGCAGGTAACGAGCAGTACTTC.

This clonotype appeared a few times. The rearrangement uses TRBV19 and TRBJ1-5; 8 bases match TRBD1. The germline gives CDR1 LNHDA, CDR2 SQIVND (reference sequence). The CDR3 covers 15 residues. V shed 6 bases and J 7 bases; nucleotides not matched to a gene: 11. The CDR3 region is CASSPDQGARQPQHF. In DNA form, the CDR3 reads TGTGCCAGTAGCCCCGATCAGGGGGCACGGCAGCCCCAGCATTTT. Variable domain in full (rest from reference TRBV19 and TRBJ1-5): DGGITQSPKYLFRKEGQNVTLSCEQNLNHDAMYWYRQDPGQGLRLIYYSQIVNDFQKGDIAEGYSVSREKKESFPLTVTSAQKNPTAFYLCASSPDQGARQPQHFGDGTRLSIL.

This rearrangement joins TRBV2 to TRBJ1-1; D unresolved. The germline V gene encodes CDR1 SNHLY and CDR2 FYNNEI. V lost 1 base and J 3 bases, leaving 9 bases between the germline ends. The CDR3 is 14 amino acids. Here the CDR3 DNA reads TGTGCCAGCAGTGAAGGGATGGGATACACTGAAGCTTTCTTT. It is translated as CASSEGMGYTEAFF.

This clonotype was detected many times. The chain couples TRBV12-3 or TRBV12-4 to TRBJ2-5, with D uncertain. Trimming shortened V by 1 base and J by 2 bases, and 8 bases separated the two germline ends. The CDR3 is made up of 14 amino acids. CDR3 DNA: TGTGCCAGCAGTTTAGTCAAGGAACAAGAGACCCAGTACTTC. Protein sequence: CASSLVKEQETQYF.

There are many counts of this clonotype. The genes are TRBV18 and TRBJ2-5; 7 bases fit TRBD2. This CDR3 is 16 amino acids long. The germline V gene has CDR1 KGHSH and CDR2 LQKENI. Trimming at V came to 3 bases and at J to 1 base, leaving 8 bases not matched to a gene. This CDR3 is CASSPQREGFQETQYF. The CDR3 coding sequence is TGTGCCAGCTCACCCCAGAGGGAGGGGTTCCAAGAGACCCAGTACTTC. Filled out from reference TRBV18 and TRBJ2-5, the complete variable domain reads NAGVMQNPRHLVRRRGQEARLRCSPMKGHSHVYWYRQLPEEGLKFMVYLQKENIIDESGMPKERFSAEFPKEGPSILRIQQVVRGDSAAYFCASSPQREGFQETQYFGPGTRLLVL.

The CDR3 sequence: CASSLAGQEAFF. CDR3 bases: TGTGCCAGCAGCTTAGCGGGACAGGAAGCTTTCTTT. The chain has TRBV7-2 and TRBJ1-1; 7 bases match TRBD1. Germline V gene data show CDR1 as SGHTA and CDR2 as FQGNSA. There are 12 residues in the CDR3. After removal of 0 bases from V and 8 bases from J, the junction contained 0 bases not matched to a gene.

At least ten counts were recorded for this clonotype. V is TRBV12-3 or TRBV12-4 and J is TRBJ2-7; D gene ambiguous. The germline V and J ends were trimmed by 1 base and 1 base, with 14 bases remaining between them. This CDR3 is built from 16 residues. In DNA, the CDR3 is TGTGCCAGCAGTTTAGGCAGGAGACGAATTTCCTACGAGCAGTACTTC. This sequence encodes CASSLGRRRISYEQYF.

This clonotype was seen repeatedly, ten times or more. The V call is TRBV5-1, the J call TRBJ2-7; D may correspond to TRBD1 or TRBD2 (5 bases each). The CDR3 loop spans 9 amino acids. Trimming took 7 bases from V and 12 from J, leaving 11 bases between them. The germline V gene encodes CDR1 SGHRS and CDR2 YFSETQ. The CDR3 loop reads CASVGTAYF. CDR3 in DNA: TGCGCCAGCGTCGGGACGGCGTACTTC.

In this sample, this clonotype turned up a few times. CDR3 protein: CASGLVLGGTSTDTQYF. CDR3 DNA sequence: TGTGCTAGTGGTTTGGTACTCGGCGGAACTAGCACAGATACGCAGTATTTT. The V and J genes are TRBV12-5 and TRBJ2-3; D remains unclear. Trimming stripped 0 bases from V and 0 bases from J, with 13 bases between. CDR1 LGHNT and CDR2 FRNRAP come from the germline V gene. The CDR3 contains 17 residues.

Ten or more counts support this clonotype. V usage is TRBV9 and J usage is TRBJ1-4; 9 positions match TRBD1. The germline V gene has CDR1 SGDLS and CDR2 YYNGEE. This CDR3 is 16 amino acids long. The V gene end was trimmed by 4 bases and the J gene end by 7 bases; junction bases not matched to a gene: 11. CDR3 sequence: CASSPGPGQGIEKLFF. CDR3 nucleotides: TGTGCCAGCAGCCCAGGACCGGGACAGGGTATTGAAAAACTGTTTTTT.

The sample holds many counts of this clonotype. V usage is TRBV7-6 and J usage is TRBJ1-6; 9 bases are a match to TRBD1. The CDR3 covers 14 residues. The germline gives CDR1 SGHVS, CDR2 FNYEAQ. J lost 7 bases, V lost 5 bases, and 3 bases had no gene match. The CDR3 DNA reads as TGTGCCAGCAGCCTACAGGGGGCCAATTCACCCCTCCACTTT. Protein sequence: CASSLQGANSPLHF.

This clonotype was seen ten or more times. The chain has TRBV29-1 and TRBJ1-4; tentative D call: TRBD1 (5 bases). Trimming cost V 6 bases and J 1 base, with 18 bases left between them. The CDR3 totals 16 residues. CDR1 is SQVTM, CDR2 ANQGSEA, per germline. CDR3 in amino acids: CSVAGLSSETNEKLFF. CDR3 coding DNA: TGCAGCGTGGCAGGGCTTAGCAGCGAAACTAATGAAAAACTGTTTTTT.

The rearrangement joins TRBV7-8 to TRBJ2-5; D is perhaps TRBD2 (6 bases). CDR3 length: 15 residues. Germline assignment: CDR1 SGHVS and CDR2 FQNEAQ. Trimming took 2 bases from V and 4 from J, leaving 14 bases between them. In nucleotides, the CDR3 is TGTGCCAGCAGCTTATTTCAGGGAGGCGGAGAGACCCAGTACTTC. This translates into CASSLFQGGGETQYF.